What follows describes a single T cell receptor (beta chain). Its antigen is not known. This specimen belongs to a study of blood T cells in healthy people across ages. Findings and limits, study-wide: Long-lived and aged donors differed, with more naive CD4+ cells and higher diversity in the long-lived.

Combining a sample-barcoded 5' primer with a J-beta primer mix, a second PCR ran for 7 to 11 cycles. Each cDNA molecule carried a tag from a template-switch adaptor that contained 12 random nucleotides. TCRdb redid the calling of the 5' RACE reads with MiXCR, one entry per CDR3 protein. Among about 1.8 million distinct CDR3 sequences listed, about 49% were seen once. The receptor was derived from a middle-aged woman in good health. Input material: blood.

CDR3 sequence reads: CASSQEAGGAQPQHF. The CDR3 DNA is TGCGCCAGCAGCCAAGAGGCAGGGGGCGCGCAGCCCCAGCATTTT. The rearrangement joins TRBV4-3 to TRBJ1-5; 8 nucleotides line up with TRBD1. The CDR3 extends over 15 amino acids. Germline loops: CDR1 LGHNA, CDR2 YSLEER. J lost 7 bases, V lost 0 bases, and 5 bases had no gene match.